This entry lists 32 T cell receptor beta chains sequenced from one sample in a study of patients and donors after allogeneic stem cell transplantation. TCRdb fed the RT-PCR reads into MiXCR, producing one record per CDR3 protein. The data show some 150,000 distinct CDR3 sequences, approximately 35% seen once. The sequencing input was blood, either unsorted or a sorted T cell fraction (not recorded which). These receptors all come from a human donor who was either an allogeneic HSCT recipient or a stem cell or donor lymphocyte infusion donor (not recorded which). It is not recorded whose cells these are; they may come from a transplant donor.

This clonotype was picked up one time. The CDR3 sequence is CSARSTGELFF. The CDR3 bases are TGCAGTGCTAGGAGCACCGGGGAGCTGTTTTTT. This chain uses TRBV20-1 with TRBJ2-2; the D is unclear. This CDR3 spans 11 amino acids. Germline V lookup: CDR1 DFQATT, CDR2 SNEGSKA (reference sequence). Trimming took off 3 bases at V and 4 bases at J, with 3 bases between the two ends.

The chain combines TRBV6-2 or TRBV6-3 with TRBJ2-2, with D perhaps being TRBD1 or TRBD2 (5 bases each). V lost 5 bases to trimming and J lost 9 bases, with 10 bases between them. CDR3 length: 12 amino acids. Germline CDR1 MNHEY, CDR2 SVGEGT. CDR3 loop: CASSIGDRELFF. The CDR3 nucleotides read TGTGCCAGCAGTATAGGGGACCGGGAGCTGTTTTTT.

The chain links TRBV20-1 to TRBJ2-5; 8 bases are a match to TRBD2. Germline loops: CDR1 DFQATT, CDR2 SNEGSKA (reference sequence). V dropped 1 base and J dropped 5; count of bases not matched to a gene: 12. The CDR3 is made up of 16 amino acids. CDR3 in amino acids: CSARGSPSGGTETQYF. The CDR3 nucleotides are TGCAGTGCTAGAGGCTCCCCAAGCGGGGGCACGGAGACCCAGTACTTC.

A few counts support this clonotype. CDR3 sequence reads: CSARFRRVFGANTEAFF. The CDR3 coding sequence is TGCAGTGCTAGATTCCGTCGCGTGTTTGGGGCAAACACTGAAGCTTTCTTT. This rearrangement joins TRBV20-1 to TRBJ1-1, with a tentative D call TRBD1 (5 bases). The CDR3 extends over 17 amino acids. Deletions cut 2 bases from V and 2 bases from J, with 21 bases between. Germline assignment: CDR1 DFQATT and CDR2 SNEGSKA (reference sequence).

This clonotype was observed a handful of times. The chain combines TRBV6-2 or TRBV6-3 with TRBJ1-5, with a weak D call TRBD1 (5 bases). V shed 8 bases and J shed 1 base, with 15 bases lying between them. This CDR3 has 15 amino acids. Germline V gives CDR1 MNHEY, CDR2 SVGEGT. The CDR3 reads CASAPPGGSNQPQHF. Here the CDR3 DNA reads TGTGCCAGCGCCCCGCCGGGGGGGAGCAATCAGCCCCAGCATTTT.

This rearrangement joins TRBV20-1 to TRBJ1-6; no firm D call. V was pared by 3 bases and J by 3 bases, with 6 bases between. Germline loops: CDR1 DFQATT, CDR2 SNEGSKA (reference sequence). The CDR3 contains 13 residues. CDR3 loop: CSASRLYNSPLHF. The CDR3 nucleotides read TGCAGTGCTAGTCGTCTCTATAATTCACCCCTCCACTTT.

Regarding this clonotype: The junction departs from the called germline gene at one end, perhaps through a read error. The CDR3: CASSPTGSGHALF. CDR3 nucleotide sequence: TGTGCCAGCAGCCCGACAGGGTCGGGCCATGCTCTCTTT. The V gene is TRBV9, the J gene TRBJ1-1; 7 positions match TRBD1. Germline V gene lookup returns CDR1 SGDLS and CDR2 YYNGEE. This CDR3 is built from 13 residues. The variable domain in full, completed from reference TRBV9 and TRBJ1-1, reads DSGVTQTPKHLITATGQRVTLRCSPRSGDLSVYWYQQSLDQGLQFLIQYYNGEERAKGNILERFSAQQFPDLHSELNLSSLELGDSALYFCASSPTGSGHALFGQGTRLTVV.

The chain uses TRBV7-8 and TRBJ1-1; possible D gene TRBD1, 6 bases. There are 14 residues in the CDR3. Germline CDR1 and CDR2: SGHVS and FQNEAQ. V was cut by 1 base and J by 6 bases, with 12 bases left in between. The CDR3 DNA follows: TGTGCCAGCAGCTTAGGCAGGGGTATCTCTGAAGCTTTCTTT. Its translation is CASSLGRGISEAFF.

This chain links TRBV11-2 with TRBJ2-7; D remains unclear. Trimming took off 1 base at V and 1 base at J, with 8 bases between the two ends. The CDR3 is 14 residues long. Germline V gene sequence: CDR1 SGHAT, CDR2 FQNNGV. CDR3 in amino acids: CASSLGHGSYEQYF. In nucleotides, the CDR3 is TGTGCCAGCAGCTTAGGACACGGGTCCTACGAGCAGTACTTC.

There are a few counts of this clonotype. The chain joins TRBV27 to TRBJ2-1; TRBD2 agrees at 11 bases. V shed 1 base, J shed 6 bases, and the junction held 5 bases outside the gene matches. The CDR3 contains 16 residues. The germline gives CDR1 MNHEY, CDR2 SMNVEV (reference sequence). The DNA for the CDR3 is TGTGCCAGCAGTTTATTAGCGGGGGGGCCGGGCAATGAGCAGTTCTTC. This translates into CASSLLAGGPGNEQFF.

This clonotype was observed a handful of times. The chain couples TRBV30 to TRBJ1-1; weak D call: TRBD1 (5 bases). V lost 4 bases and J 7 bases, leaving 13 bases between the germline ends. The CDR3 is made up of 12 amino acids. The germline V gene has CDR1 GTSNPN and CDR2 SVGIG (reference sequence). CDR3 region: CAWNAGTGEAFF. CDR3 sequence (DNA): TGTGCCTGGAATGCAGGGACGGGTGAAGCTTTCTTT.

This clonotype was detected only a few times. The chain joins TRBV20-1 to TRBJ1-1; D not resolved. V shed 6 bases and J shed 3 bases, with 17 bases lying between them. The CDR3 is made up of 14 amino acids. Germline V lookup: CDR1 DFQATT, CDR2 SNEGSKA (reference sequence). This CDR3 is CSASSFSAYTEAFF. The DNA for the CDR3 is TGCAGTGCCTCTTCCTTCTCGGCGTACACTGAAGCTTTCTTT.

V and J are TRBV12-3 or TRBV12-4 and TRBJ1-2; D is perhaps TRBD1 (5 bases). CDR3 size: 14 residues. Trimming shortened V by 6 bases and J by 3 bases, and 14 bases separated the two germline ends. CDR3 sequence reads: CASSPGHPDYGYTF. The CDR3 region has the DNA TGTGCCAGCAGCCCCGGACACCCAGACTATGGCTACACCTTC.

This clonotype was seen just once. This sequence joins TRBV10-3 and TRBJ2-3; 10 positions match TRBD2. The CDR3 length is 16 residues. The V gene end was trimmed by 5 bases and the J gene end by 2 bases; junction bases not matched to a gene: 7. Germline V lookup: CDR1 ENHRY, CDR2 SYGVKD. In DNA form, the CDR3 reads TGTGCCATCAGTTCACTAGCGGGGAGCAACACAGATACGCAGTATTTT. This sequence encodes CAISSLAGSNTDTQYF.

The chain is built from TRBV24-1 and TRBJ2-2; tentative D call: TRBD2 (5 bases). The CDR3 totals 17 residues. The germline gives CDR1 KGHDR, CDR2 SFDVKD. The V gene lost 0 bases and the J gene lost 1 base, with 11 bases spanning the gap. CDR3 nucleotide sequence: TGTGCCACCAGTGATTTGCAACCGGGGTTGAACACCGGGGAGCTGTTTTTT. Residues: CATSDLQPGLNTGELFF.

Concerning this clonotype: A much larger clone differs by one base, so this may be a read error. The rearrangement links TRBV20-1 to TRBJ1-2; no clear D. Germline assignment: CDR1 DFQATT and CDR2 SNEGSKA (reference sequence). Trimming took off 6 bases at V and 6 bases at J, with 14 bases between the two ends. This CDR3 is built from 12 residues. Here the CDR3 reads CSAPQNYHGYTF. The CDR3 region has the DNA TGCAGTGCCCCCCAGAACTACCATGGCTACACCTTC.

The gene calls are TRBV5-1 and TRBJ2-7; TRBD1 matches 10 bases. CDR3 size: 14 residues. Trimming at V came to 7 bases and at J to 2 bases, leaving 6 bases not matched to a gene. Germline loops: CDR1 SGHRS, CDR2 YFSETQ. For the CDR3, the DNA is TGCGCCAGCGCTAGGGACAGGGGCACCTACGAGCAGTACTTC. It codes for CASARDRGTYEQYF.

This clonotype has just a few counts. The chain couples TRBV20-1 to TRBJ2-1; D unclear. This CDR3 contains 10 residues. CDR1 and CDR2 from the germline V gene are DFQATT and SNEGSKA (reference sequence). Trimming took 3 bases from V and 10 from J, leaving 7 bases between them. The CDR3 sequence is CSASPGEQFF. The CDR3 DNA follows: TGCAGTGCTAGCCCCGGGGAGCAGTTCTTC.

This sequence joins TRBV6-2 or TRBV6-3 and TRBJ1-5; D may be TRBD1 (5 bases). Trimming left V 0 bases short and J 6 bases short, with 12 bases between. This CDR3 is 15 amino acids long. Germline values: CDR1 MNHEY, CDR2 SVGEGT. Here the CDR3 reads CASSYSNRLGQPQHF. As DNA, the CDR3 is TGTGCCAGCAGTTACTCGAACAGGTTGGGTCAGCCCCAGCATTTT.

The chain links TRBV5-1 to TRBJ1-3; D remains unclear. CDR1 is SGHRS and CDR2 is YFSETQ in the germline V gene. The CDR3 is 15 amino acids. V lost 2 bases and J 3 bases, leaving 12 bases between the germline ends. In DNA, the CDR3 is TGCGCCAGCAGCTTATCGAGGGCGTTTGGAAACACCATATATTTT. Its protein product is CASSLSRAFGNTIYF.

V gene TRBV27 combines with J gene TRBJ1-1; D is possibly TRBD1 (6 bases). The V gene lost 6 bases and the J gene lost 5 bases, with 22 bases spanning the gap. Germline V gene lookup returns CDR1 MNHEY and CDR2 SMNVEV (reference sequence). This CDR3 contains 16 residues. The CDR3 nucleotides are TGTGCCAGCAGCCTTCGGGGGGAAGGGGGGAAGACTGAAGCTTTCTTT. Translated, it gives CASSLRGEGGKTEAFF.

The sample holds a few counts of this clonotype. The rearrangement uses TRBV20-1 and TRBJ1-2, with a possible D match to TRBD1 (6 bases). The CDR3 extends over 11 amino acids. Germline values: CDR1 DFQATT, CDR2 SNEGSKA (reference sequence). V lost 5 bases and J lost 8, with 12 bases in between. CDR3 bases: TGCAGTGCTCAAGGACAGAAAGGCTACACCTTC. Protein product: CSAQGQKGYTF.

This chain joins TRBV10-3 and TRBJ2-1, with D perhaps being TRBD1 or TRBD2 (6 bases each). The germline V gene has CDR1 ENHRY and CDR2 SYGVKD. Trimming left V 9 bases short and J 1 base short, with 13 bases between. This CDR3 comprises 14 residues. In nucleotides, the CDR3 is TGTGCCATGAGGGGGGCCGGTTCCTACAATGAGCAGTTCTTC. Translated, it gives CAMRGAGSYNEQFF.

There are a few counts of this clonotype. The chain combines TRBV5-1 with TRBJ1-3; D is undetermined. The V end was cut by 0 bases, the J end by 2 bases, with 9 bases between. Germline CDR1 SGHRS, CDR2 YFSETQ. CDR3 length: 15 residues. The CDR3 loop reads CASSLAAGAGNTIYF. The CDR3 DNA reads TGCGCCAGCAGCTTGGCCGCAGGAGCTGGAAACACCATATATTTT.

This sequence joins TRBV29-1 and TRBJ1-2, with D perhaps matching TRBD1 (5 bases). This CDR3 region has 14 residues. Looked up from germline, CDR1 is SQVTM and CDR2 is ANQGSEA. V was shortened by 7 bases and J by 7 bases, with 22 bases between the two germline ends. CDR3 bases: TGCAGCGCCAAGGGAGACAGACCCCCTGGTGGCTACACCTTC. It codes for CSAKGDRPPGGYTF.

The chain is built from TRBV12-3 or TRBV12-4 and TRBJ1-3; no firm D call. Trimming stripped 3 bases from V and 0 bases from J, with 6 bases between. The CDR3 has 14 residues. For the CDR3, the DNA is TGTGCCAGCAGTTTTGCGAGCTCTGGAAACACCATATATTTT. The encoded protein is CASSFASSGNTIYF.

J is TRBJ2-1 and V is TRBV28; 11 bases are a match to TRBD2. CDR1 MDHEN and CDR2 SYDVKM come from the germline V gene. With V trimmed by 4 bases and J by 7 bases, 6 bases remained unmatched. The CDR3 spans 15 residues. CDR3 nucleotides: TGTGCCAGCAGTTCCATAGCGGGGGGGAGAAATGAGCAGTTCTTC. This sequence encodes CASSSIAGGRNEQFF.

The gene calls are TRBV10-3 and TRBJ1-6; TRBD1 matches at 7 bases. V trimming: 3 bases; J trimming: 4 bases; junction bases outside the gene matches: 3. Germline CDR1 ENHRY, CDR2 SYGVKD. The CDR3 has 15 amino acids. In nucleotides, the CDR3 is TGTGCCATCAGTGAAGGGGGACAGTATAATTCACCCCTCCACTTT. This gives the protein CAISEGGQYNSPLHF.

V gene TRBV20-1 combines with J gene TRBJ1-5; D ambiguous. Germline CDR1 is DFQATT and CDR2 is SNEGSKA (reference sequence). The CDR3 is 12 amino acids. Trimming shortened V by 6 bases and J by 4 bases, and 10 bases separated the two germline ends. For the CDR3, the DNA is TGCAGTGCCGGTCGTCTTAATCAGCCCCAGCATTTT. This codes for CSAGRLNQPQHF.

In DNA, the CDR3 is TGCGCCAGCAGCTTGAGTCCCGGGACTAGGTACAAGACTATTTTTTATCAAGCTTTCTTT. It is translated as CASSLSPGTRYKTIFYQAFF. The rearrangement joins TRBV5-1 to TRBJ1-1; tentative D call: TRBD1 (5 bases). The CDR3 length is 20 residues. Trimming removed 1 base from V and 9 bases from J, with 34 bases in between. Germline loops: CDR1 SGHRS, CDR2 YFSETQ.

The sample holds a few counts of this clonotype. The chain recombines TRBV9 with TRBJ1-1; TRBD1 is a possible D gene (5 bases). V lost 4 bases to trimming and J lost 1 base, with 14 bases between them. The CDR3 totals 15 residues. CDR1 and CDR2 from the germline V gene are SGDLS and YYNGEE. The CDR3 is CASSLDSWGNTEAFF. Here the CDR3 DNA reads TGTGCCAGCAGCTTAGACAGTTGGGGGAACACTGAAGCTTTCTTT.

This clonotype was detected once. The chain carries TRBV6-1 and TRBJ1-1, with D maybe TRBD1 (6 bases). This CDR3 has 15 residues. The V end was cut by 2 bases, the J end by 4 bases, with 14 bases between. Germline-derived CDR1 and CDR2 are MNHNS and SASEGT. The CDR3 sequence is CASSELRGGTTEAFF. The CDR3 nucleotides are TGTGCCAGCAGTGAATTGAGGGGGGGCACCACTGAAGCTTTCTTT.